The clone carrying this T cell receptor (beta chain) was observed a few times. Its target is unknown. The CDR3 covers 14 residues. Trimming took off 2 bases at V and 1 base at J, with 8 bases between the two ends. Germline CDR1 reads MNHEY; CDR2 reads SVGEGT. The data derive from a study of molecular identifiers for immune sequencing clone quantification. Using its own MiXCR run on the PCR reads, TCRdb lists one record per CDR3 protein. The data show a few hundred thousand distinct CDR3 sequences, roughly 23% seen once. Study-wide points: The share of molecules held by clones above 20 RNA copies was over 99% in effector cells and under 1% in naive cells. Identical barcode-sharing TCR molecules could lead to underestimated sizes for highly expanded clones.

Every naive CD8 library was made from between 20,000 and 1,000,000 sorted cells with 10%, 30% or 50% RNA. Sequencing was performed on naive CD8+ T cells from blood, with Jurkat cell RNA spiked in. Subset specified: FACS-sorted CD8+CD4-CCR7+CD45RA+ naive T cells. J is TRBJ1-1 and V is TRBV6-2 or TRBV6-3; no firm D call. This clonotype was obtained from a human donor in good health. Some libraries in this study had Jurkat cell RNA spiked in. The CDR3 sequence: CASSYNGENTEAFF. The CDR3, as DNA: TGTGCCAGCAGTTACAACGGTGAGAACACTGAAGCTTTCTTT.